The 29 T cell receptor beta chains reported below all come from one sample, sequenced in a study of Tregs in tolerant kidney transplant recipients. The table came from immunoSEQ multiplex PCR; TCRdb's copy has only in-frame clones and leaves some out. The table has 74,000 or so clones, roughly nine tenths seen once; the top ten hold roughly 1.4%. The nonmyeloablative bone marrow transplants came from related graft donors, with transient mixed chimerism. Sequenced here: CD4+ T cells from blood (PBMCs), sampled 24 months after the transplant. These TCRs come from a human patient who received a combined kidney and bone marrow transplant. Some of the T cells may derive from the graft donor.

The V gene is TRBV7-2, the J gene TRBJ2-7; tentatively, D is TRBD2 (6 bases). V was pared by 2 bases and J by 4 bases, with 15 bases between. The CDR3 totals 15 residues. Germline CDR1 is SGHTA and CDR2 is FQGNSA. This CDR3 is CASSLTKGLVYEQYF. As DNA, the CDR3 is TGTGCCAGCAGCTTAACAAAGGGACTTGTATACGAGCAGTACTTC.

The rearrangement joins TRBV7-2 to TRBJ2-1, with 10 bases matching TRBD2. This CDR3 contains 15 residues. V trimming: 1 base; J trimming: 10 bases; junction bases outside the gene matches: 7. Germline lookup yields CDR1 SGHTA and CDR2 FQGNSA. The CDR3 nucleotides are TGTGCCAGCAGCTTAGGACTAGCGGGTAATAGGGAGCAGTTCTTC. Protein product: CASSLGLAGNREQFF. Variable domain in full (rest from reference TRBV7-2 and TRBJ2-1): GAGVSQSPSNKVTEKGKDVELRCDPISGHTALYWYRQSLGQGLEFLIYFQGNSAPDKSGLPSDRFSAERTGGSVSTLTIQRTQQEDSAVYLCASSLGLAGNREQFFGPGTRLTVL.

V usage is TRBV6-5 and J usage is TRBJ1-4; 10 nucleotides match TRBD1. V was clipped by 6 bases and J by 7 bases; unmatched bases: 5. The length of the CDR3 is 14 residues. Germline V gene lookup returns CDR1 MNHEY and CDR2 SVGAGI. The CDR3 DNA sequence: TGTGCCAGCAGCCTGGACAGGGGGGCTGAAAAACTGTTTTTT. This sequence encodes CASSLDRGAEKLFF.

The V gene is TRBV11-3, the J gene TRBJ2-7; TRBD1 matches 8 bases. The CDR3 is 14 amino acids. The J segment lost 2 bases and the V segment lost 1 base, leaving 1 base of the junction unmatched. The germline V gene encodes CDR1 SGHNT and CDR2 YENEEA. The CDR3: CASSLGQGTYEQYF. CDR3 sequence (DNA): TGTGCCAGCAGCTTAGGACAGGGGACCTACGAGCAGTACTTC.

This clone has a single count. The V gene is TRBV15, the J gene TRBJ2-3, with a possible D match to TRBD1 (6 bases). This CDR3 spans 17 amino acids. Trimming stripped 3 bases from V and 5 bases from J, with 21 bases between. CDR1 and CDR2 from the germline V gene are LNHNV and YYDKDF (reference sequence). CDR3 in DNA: TGTGCCACCAGCAGGGACCAGGGGCAAATGTTGGGAGATACGCAGTATTTT. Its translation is CATSRDQGQMLGDTQYF.

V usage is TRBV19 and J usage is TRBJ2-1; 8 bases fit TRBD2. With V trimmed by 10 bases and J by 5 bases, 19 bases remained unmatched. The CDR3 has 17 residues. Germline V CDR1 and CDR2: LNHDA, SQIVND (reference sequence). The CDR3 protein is CANKNSAVAGGNNEQFF. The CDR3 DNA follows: TGTGCCAATAAAAATTCGGCGGTCGCGGGGGGCAACAATGAGCAGTTCTTC.

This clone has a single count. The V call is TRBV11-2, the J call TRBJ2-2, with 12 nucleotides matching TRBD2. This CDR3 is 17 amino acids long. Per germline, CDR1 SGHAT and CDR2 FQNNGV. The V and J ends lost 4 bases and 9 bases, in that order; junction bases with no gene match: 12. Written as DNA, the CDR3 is TGTGCCAGCAGCTCCTCCCTAGGACTAGCGGGAATGAGGGAGCTGTTTTTT. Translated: CASSSSLGLAGMRELFF.

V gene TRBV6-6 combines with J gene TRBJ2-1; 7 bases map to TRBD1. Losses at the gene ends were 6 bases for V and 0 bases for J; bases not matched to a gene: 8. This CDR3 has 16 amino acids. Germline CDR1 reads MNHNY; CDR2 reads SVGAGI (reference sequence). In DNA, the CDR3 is TGTGCCAGCAGCCTAACCGGGACAGTCTCCTACAATGAGCAGTTCTTC. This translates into CASSLTGTVSYNEQFF.

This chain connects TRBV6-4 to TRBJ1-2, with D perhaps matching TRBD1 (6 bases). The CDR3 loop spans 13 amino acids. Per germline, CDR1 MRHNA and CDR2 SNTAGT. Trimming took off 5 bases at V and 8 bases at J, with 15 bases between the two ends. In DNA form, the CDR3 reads TGTGCCAGCAGTCCCGGGACACTTGTGGGCTACACCTTC. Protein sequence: CASSPGTLVGYTF.

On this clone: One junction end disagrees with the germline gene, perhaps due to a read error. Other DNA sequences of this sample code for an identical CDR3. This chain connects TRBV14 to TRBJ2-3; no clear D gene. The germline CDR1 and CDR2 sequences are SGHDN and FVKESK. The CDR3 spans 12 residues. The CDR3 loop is CASSPQVYTQYF. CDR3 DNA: TGTGCCAGCAGCCCCCAGGTGTATACGCAATATTTT. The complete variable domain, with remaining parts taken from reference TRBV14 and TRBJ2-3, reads EAGVTQFPSHSVIEKGQTVTLRCDPISGHDNLYWYRRVMGKEIKFLLHFVKESKQDESGMPNNRFLAERTGGTYSTLKVQPAELEDSGVYFCASSPQVYTQYFGPGTRLTVL.

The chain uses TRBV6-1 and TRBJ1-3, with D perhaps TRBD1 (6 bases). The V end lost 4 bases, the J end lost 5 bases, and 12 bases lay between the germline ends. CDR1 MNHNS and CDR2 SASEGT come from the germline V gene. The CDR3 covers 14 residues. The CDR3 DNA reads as TGTGCCAGCAGTGGATTCGGACAGAGAAACACCATATATTTT. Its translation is CASSGFGQRNTIYF.

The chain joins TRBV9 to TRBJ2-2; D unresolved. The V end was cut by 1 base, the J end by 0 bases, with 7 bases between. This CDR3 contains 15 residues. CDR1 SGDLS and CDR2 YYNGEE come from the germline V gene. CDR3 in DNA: TGTGCCAGCAGCGTATTCGCTACGAACACCGGGGAGCTGTTTTTT. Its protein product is CASSVFATNTGELFF.

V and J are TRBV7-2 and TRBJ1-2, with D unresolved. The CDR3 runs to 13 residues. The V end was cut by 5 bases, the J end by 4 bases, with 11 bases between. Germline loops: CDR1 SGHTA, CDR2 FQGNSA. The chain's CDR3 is CASSAPNSYGYTF. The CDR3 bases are TGTGCCAGCAGCGCACCCAACTCCTATGGCTACACCTTC.

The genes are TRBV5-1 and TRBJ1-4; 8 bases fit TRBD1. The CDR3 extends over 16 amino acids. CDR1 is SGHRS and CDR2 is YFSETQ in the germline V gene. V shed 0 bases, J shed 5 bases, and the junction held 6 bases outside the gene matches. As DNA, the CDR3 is TGCGCCAGCAGCTTGGCGACAGGGGCGTTGAATGAAAAACTGTTTTTT. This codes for CASSLATGALNEKLFF.

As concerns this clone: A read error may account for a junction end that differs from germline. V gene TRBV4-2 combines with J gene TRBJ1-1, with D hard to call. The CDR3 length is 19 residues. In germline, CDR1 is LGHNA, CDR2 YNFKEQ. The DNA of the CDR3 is TGTGCCAGCAGCCAAGAGTTGGTACTCCCGGGTCGCCTGAACTCTGAAGCTTTCTTT. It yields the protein CASSQELVLPGRLNSEAFF.

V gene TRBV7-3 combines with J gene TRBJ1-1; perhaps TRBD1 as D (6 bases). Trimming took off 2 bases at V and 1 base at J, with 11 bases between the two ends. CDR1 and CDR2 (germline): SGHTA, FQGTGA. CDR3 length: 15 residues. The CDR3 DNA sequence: TGTGCCAGCAGCTTACACAGGGCGAAGAACACTGAAGCTTTCTTT. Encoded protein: CASSLHRAKNTEAFF.

CDR3 sequence reads: CASSLVRTDYGYTF. The CDR3 bases are TGTGCCAGCAGTTTAGTCCGGACAGACTATGGCTACACCTTC. The chain carries TRBV28 and TRBJ1-2; tentative D call: TRBD1 (6 bases). The CDR3 length is 14 residues. The V end lost 2 bases, the J end lost 3 bases, and 10 bases lay between the germline ends. Germline values: CDR1 MDHEN, CDR2 SYDVKM.

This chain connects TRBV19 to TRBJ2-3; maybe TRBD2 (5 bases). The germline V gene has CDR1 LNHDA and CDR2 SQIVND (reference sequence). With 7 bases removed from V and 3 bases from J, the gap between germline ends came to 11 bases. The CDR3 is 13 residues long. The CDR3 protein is CASKERLTDTQYF. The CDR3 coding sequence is TGTGCCAGTAAGGAGCGGTTGACAGATACGCAGTATTTT. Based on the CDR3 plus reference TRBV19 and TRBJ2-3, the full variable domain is DGGITQSPKYLFRKEGQNVTLSCEQNLNHDAMYWYRQDPGQGLRLIYYSQIVNDFQKGDIAEGYSVSREKKESFPLTVTSAQKNPTAFYLCASKERLTDTQYFGPGTRLTVL.

The CDR3 sequence: CASTGTSGSPPLNYEQYF. The CDR3 DNA sequence: TGCGCCAGCACCGGGACTAGCGGGAGCCCCCCCCTTAACTACGAGCAGTACTTC. The V and J genes are TRBV5-1 and TRBJ2-7; 14 bases map to TRBD2. The CDR3 has 18 residues. Germline CDR1 SGHRS, CDR2 YFSETQ. Trimming at V came to 6 bases and at J to 3 bases, leaving 14 bases not matched to a gene.

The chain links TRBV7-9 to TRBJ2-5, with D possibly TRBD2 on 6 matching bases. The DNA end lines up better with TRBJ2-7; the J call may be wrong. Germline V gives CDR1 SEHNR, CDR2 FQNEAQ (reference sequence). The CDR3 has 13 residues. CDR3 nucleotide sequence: TGTGCCAGCACTTTAGCGGACTCCTACGAGCAGTACTTC. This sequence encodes CASTLADSYEQYF.

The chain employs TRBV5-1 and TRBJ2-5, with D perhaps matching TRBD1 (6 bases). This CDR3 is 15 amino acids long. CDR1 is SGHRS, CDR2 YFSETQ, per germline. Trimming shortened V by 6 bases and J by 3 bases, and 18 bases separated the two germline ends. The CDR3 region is CASKEAWDKEETQYF. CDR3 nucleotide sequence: TGCGCCAGCAAGGAGGCCTGGGACAAAGAAGAGACCCAGTACTTC.

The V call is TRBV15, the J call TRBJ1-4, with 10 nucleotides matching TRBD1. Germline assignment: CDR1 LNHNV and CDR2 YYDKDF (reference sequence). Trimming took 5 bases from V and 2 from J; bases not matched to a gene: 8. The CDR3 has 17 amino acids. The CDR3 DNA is TGTGCCACCAGCGCACCCGGGACAGGGGTGACTAATGAAAAACTGTTTTTT. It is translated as CATSAPGTGVTNEKLFF.

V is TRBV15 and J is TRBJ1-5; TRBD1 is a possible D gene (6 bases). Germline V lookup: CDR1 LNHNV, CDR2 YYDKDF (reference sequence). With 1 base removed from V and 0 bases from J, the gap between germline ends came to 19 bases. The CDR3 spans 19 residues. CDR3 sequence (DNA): TGTGCCACCAGCAGAGTGGGCAGGGGATATTCTTATAGCAATCAGCCCCAGCATTTT. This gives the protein CATSRVGRGYSYSNQPQHF.

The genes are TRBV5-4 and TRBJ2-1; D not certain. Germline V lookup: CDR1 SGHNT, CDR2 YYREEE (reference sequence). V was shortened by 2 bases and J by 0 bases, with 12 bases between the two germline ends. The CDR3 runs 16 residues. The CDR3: CASSLGALSSYNEQFF. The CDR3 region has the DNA TGTGCCAGCAGCTTAGGAGCGTTAAGCTCCTACAATGAGCAGTTCTTC.

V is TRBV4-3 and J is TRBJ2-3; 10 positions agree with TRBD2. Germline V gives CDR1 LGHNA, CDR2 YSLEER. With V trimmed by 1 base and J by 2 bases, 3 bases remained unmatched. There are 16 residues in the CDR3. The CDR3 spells CASSQGLAGATDTQYF. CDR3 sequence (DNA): TGCGCCAGCAGCCAAGGGCTAGCGGGAGCCACAGATACGCAGTATTTT.

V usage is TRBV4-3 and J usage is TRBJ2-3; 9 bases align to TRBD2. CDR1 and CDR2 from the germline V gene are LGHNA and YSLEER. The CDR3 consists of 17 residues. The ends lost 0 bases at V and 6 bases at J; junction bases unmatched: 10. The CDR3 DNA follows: TGCGCCAGCAGCCAAGATCTCAGCGGGAGGCATTCGGATACGCAGTATTTT. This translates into CASSQDLSGRHSDTQYF.

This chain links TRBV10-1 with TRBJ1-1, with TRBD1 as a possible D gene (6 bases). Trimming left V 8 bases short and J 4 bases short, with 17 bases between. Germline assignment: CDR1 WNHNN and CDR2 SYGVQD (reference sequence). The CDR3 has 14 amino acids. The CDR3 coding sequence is TGCGCCAGCCGTAAACAGGGCATGATCACTGAAGCTTTCTTT. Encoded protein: CASRKQGMITEAFF.

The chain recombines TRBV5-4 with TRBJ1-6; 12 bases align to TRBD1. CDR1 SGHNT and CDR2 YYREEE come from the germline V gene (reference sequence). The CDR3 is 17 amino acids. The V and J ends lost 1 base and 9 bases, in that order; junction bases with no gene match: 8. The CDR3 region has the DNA TGTGCCAGCAGCTTGTGGGGGACAGGGGGCTTCGGTTCACCCCTCCACTTT. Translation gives CASSLWGTGGFGSPLHF.

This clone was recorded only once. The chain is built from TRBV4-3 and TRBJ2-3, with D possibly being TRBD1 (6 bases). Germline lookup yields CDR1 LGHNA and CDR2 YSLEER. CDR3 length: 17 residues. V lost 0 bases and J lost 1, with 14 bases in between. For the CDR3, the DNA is TGCGCCAGCAGCCAAGAGGGGGCCGCAGGGGGCACAGATACGCAGTATTTT. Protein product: CASSQEGAAGGTDTQYF.